The present T cell receptor beta chain was sequenced within a study of regulatory T cells in long-lasting Graves disease. Investigators prepared the TCR beta libraries by applying iRepertoire HTBI primers and Arm-PCR of CDR3 regions. TCRdb used MiXCR to reprocess the multiplex PCR reads, holding one entry per CDR3 protein. The sample contains 300,000 to 500,000 distinct CDR3 sequences, around 21% of which appear only once. V lost 3 bases to trimming and J lost 5 bases, with 14 bases between them. Germline lookup yields CDR1 DFQATT and CDR2 SNEGSKA (reference sequence). The CDR3 totals 13 residues. The sample holds a few counts of this clonotype. Time point specified: persistent/refractory GD, antithyroid drugs over 5 years with positive TRAb. Researchers made the TCR library from RNA that was extracted from PBMCs.

The origin of this receptor is a female donor with Graves disease. The chain is built from TRBV20-1 and TRBJ2-7; D not certain. The sequences come from peripheral blood mononuclear cells (PBMCs), collected when the disease was refractory, from a patient treated with antithyroid drugs. The CDR3 nucleotides are TGCAGTGCTAGTGGGCTAGGTGGCCACGAGCAGTACTTC. It encodes CSASGLGGHEQYF.